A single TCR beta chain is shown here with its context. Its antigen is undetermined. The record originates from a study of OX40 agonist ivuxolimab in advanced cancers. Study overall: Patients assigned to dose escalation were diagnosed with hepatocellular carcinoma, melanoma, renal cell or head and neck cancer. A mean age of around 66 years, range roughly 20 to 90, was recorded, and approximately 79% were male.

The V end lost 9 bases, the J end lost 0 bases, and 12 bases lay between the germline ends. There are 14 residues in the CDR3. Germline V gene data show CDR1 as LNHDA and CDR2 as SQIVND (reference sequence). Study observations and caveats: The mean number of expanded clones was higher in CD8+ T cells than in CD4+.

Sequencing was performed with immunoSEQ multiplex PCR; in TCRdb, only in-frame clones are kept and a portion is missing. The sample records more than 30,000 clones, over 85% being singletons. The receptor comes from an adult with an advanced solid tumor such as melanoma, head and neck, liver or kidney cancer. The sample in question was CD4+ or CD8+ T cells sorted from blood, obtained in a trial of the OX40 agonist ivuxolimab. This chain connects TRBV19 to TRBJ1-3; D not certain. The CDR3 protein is CASSGRLSGNTIYF. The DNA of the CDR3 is TGTGCCAGCTCTGGACGGCTCTCTGGAAACACCATATATTTT.